The 14 T cell receptor beta chains below were found in one sample sequenced in a study of blood T cell repertoires in COVID-19. Using immunoSEQ multiplex PCR, the repertoire was profiled, and TCRdb retains in-frame clones only, with some absent. The repertoire has fewer than 300,000 clones, more than 85% of them found once; the top ten carry approximately 2.6%. The sequenced sample was peripheral blood. These receptors all come from a person between 18 and 35 years old with COVID-19, enrolled during active disease.

This chain joins TRBV10-2 and TRBJ2-7; D perhaps matches TRBD1 (5 bases). The V gene lost 1 base and the J gene lost 6 bases, with 7 bases spanning the gap. This CDR3 has 12 residues. The germline V gene encodes CDR1 WSHSY and CDR2 SAAADI. The CDR3 protein is CASSEWGPEQYF. As DNA, the CDR3 is TGCGCCAGCAGTGAGTGGGGCCCCGAGCAGTACTTC.

The chain carries TRBV6-5 and TRBJ1-1, with no clear D. Trimming stripped 6 bases from V and 1 base from J, with 9 bases between. Germline assignment: CDR1 MNHEY and CDR2 SVGAGI. The CDR3 consists of 13 residues. CDR3 DNA: TGTGCCAGCAGGGCAGGTTGGAACACTGAAGCTTTCTTT. Protein product: CASRAGWNTEAFF.

The chain uses TRBV28 and TRBJ2-1; TRBD2 agrees at 9 bases. In germline, CDR1 is MDHEN, CDR2 SYDVKM. The V gene end was trimmed by 3 bases and the J gene end by 4 bases; junction bases not matched to a gene: 4. The CDR3 runs to 15 residues. For the CDR3, the DNA is TGTGCCAGCAGTTTTCAGACTAGCGGTTACAATGAGCAGTTCTTC. This codes for CASSFQTSGYNEQFF.

The V call is TRBV6-2 or TRBV6-3, the J call TRBJ2-7, with 11 bases lining up with TRBD2. The trim removed 4 bases at V and 5 bases at J, leaving 7 bases unmatched. The CDR3 extends over 15 amino acids. CDR1 and CDR2 from the germline V gene are MNHEY and SVGEGT. The chain's CDR3 is CASSLVLAGVDEQYF. Here the CDR3 DNA reads TGTGCCAGCAGTTTGGTACTAGCGGGAGTTGACGAGCAGTACTTC.

The rearrangement links TRBV9 to TRBJ2-2; no reliable D call. Per germline, CDR1 SGDLS and CDR2 YYNGEE. V was shortened by 2 bases and J by 8 bases, with 7 bases between the two germline ends. The CDR3 extends over 12 amino acids. The CDR3, as DNA: TGTGCCAGCAGCGTCGTCAGGGGGGAGCTGTTTTTT. Residues: CASSVVRGELFF.

The chain has TRBV5-5 and TRBJ2-5; 12 bases are shared with TRBD2. After removal of 0 bases from V and 4 bases from J, the junction contained 1 base not matched to a gene. This CDR3 contains 15 residues. Germline V gives CDR1 SGHKS, CDR2 YYEKEE (reference sequence). In DNA form, the CDR3 reads TGTGCCAGCAGCTTGGGACTAGCGGGAGCAGAGACCCAGTACTTC. It is translated as CASSLGLAGAETQYF.

The rearrangement links TRBV4-1 to TRBJ1-6; the D gene is possibly TRBD1 (6 bases). The CDR3 contains 17 residues. Germline-derived CDR1 and CDR2 are MGHRA and YSYEKL. Trimming left V 1 base short and J 0 bases short, with 10 bases between. The CDR3 DNA sequence: TGCGCCAGCAGCCAAGGAGGACAGAGCTCCTATAATTCACCCCTCCACTTT. Translated, it gives CASSQGGQSSYNSPLHF.

The V call is TRBV18, the J call TRBJ2-3, with a tentative D call TRBD2 (6 bases). Germline V CDR1 and CDR2: KGHSH, LQKENI. This CDR3 spans 13 amino acids. The ends were cut back, 1 base at V and 6 bases at J, with 8 bases in the middle. CDR3: CASSPLTRDTQYF. The DNA of the CDR3 is TGTGCCAGCTCACCACTGACTAGGGATACGCAGTATTTT.

J is TRBJ2-7 and V is TRBV10-2; D is possibly TRBD2 (7 bases). The V end was cut by 4 bases, the J end by 5 bases, with 15 bases between. The germline V gene encodes CDR1 WSHSY and CDR2 SAAADI. The CDR3 consists of 14 residues. In DNA, the CDR3 is TGCGCCAGCAGTGTTGGGGGGGCGAGCGACGAGCAGTACTTC. Amino acids: CASSVGGASDEQYF.

The chain is built from TRBV25-1 and TRBJ2-3; no definite D call. Germline V gene data show CDR1 as MGHDK and CDR2 as SYGVNS. Trimming removed 4 bases from V and 0 bases from J, with 14 bases in between. The CDR3 runs 16 residues. CDR3 residues: CASSVGGEASTDTQYF. Written as DNA, the CDR3 is TGTGCCAGCAGTGTGGGTGGCGAGGCTAGCACAGATACGCAGTATTTT. The complete variable domain, with remaining parts taken from reference TRBV25-1 and TRBJ2-3, reads EADIYQTPRYLVIGTGKKITLECSQTMGHDKMYWYQQDPGMELHLIHYSYGVNSTEKGDLSSESTVSRIRTEHFPLTLESARPSHTSQYLCASSVGGEASTDTQYFGPGTRLTVL.

The chain employs TRBV5-6 and TRBJ2-3; D is unresolved. The CDR3 is made up of 14 amino acids. Trimming pared 3 bases from V and 5 bases from J, leaving 13 bases between. CDR1 and CDR2 (germline): SGHDT, YYEEEE. CDR3 nucleotides: TGTGCCAGCAGCTCCTTCGCCTTCGGAGATACGCAGTATTTT. It translates to CASSSFAFGDTQYF.

As to this clone: Mismatch with germline at one junction end may stem from a read error. J is TRBJ2-3 and V is TRBV6-5; 7 bases line up with TRBD2. CDR3 length: 12 amino acids. Per the germline V gene, CDR1 is MNHEY and CDR2 is SVGAGI. The CDR3 DNA reads as TGTGCCAGCAGTCCTTCGGCGGCTAGCGGAGATTTT. It codes for CASSPSAASGDF.

The chain joins TRBV7-3 to TRBJ2-2; a possible D gene is TRBD2 (6 bases). CDR3 size: 15 residues. With 1 base removed from V and 3 bases from J, the gap between germline ends came to 9 bases. Per the germline V gene, CDR1 is SGHTA and CDR2 is FQGTGA. The CDR3 spells CASSLIGGDTGELFF. The CDR3 DNA reads TGTGCCAGCAGCTTAATCGGGGGTGACACCGGGGAGCTGTTTTTT.

The sample holds one count of this clone. The rearrangement links TRBV19 to TRBJ1-5, with TRBD1 identical over 8 bases. Per germline, CDR1 LNHDA and CDR2 SQIVND (reference sequence). CDR3 length: 14 amino acids. The V gene end was trimmed by 5 bases and the J gene end by 9 bases; junction bases not matched to a gene: 9. The CDR3 bases are TGTGCCAGTAGTGACAGGGGTGGTGGAGGGCCCCAGCATTTT. It codes for CASSDRGGGGPQHF.